This is a list of T cell receptor beta chains from one sample in a study of spatial heterogeneity in lung cancer. MiXCR was run by TCRdb on the 5' RACE reads, yielding one entry per CDR3 protein. The table shows about 38,000 distinct CDR3 sequences, with 5.2% occurring only once. The starting material was PBMCs, obtained at surgery. Receptor source: a female donor with early-stage non-small cell lung cancer. The CDR3 runs from the conserved cysteine through the conserved F or W. A D gene is named only where the DNA matches it firmly. The size field is filled for only some rows; it gives once, few, many or a size class.

. . TRBJ1-5 TRBV19 TGTGCCAGTAGTATAATTTATAGCAATCAGCCCCAGCATTTT CASSIIYSNQPQHF
. . TRBJ1-1 TRBV3-1 TGTGCCAGCAGCCAGGGGGGGAACACTGAAGCTTTCTTT CASSQGGNTEAFF
. many TRBJ2-1 TRBV10-3 TGTGCCATCAGGCCCGGGATGGATGGTAATGAGCAGTTCTTC CAIRPGMDGNEQFF
. many TRBJ1-2 TRBV10-3 TGTGCCATCAGTGACCCTCCCCAAACGGGCTACACCTTC CAISDPPQTGYTF
. many TRBJ1-1 TRBV28 TGTGCCACCAAAATCTCGAACACTGAAGCTTTCTTT CATKISNTEAFF
. many TRBJ2-3 TRBV18 TGTGCCAGCTCACCACCGGGCGGCCGAACAGATACGCAGTATTTT CASSPPGGRTDTQYF
TRBD2 . TRBJ2-7 TRBV5-4 TGTGCCAGCAGCTTGGAAAGCGGACTAGGCGACGAGCAGTACTTC CASSLESGLGDEQYF
. many TRBJ2-3 TRBV10-2 TGCGCCAGCAGTGCAGTGAGCGGCTACACAGATACGCAGTATTTT CASSAVSGYTDTQYF
. many TRBJ2-7 TRBV4-2 TGTGCCAGCAGCCCCCCGGCGGAATACGAGCAGTACTTC CASSPPAEYEQYF
. many TRBJ2-1 TRBV7-9 TGTGCCAGCAGCCTTAACCCCCAGGCTTACAATGAGCAGTTCTTC CASSLNPQAYNEQFF
TRBD1 medium-sized TRBJ1-1 TRBV28 TGTGCCAGCAGTTTGCACAGGGGGGGCCCTTTGAACACTGAAGCTTTCTTT CASSLHRGGPLNTEAFF
TRBD1 medium-sized TRBJ2-7 TRBV10-3 TGTGCCGCCAGGGCCGGGACAGCTCTCGACCCGGGACGGTTC CAARAGTALDPGRF
. . TRBJ2-1 TRBV28 TGTGCCAGCAGTCCCGGAGTCAGTGAGCAGTTCTTC CASSPGVSEQFF
. many TRBJ2-3 TRBV3-1 TGTGCCAGCAGCCAAGATGGGGTAAATACGCAGTATTTT CASSQDGVNTQYF
. many TRBJ1-2 TRBV19 TGTGCCAGTAGTATAGTCGGCTATGGCTACACCTTC CASSIVGYGYTF
TRBD1 many TRBJ1-3 TRBV7-8 TGTGCCAGCAGCCCTCCCCTCAGGACAGGTGGAAACACCATATATTTT CASSPPLRTGGNTIYF
. few TRBJ2-7 TRBV27 TGTGCCAGCAGTTTGGGCGTGGGGCGCGGATACGAGCAGTACTTC CASSLGVGRGYEQYF
TRBD1 many TRBJ2-7 TRBV7-7 TGTGCCAGCAGCCCGGGACAGGGGCTTTACGAGCAGTACTTC CASSPGQGLYEQYF
. many TRBJ2-3 TRBV4-2 TGTGCCAGCAGCCAAGAGGGAAGGACGGATACGCAGTATTTT CASSQEGRTDTQYF
. . TRBJ2-1 TRBV28 TGTGCCAGCAGTTTAAATCACAATGAGCAGTTCTTC CASSLNHNEQFF
. many TRBJ2-3 TRBV10-2 TGCGCCAGCAGTGAGTGGACAGATACGCAGTATTTT CASSEWTDTQYF
. few TRBJ1-1 TRBV6-5 TGTGCCAGCAGTTACTCGAGGGCCAACGGGGGAGCTTTCTTT CASSYSRANGGAFF
TRBD1 many TRBJ1-5 TRBV6-1 TGTGCCAGCAGCTTAAACAGGGGGCTTCAGCCCCAGCATTTT CASSLNRGLQPQHF
. many TRBJ1-1 TRBV29-1 TGCAGCGCCGGGGGGTTCGACACTGAAGCTTTCTTT CSAGGFDTEAFF